The entry below describes one T cell receptor (beta chain). The antigen is unknown. The data stem from a study of T cell responses to AZD1222 COVID-19 vaccine. V was pared by 1 base and J by 4 bases, with 13 bases of the junction left unmatched. The CDR3 loop spans 18 amino acids. Germline assignment: CDR1 MGHRA and CDR2 YSYEKL. Whole-study results and caveats: The study identified only six AZD1222 recipients as seropositive at baseline. The study reported that nearly half of spike-specific TCRs target unmutated variant regions. Females made up more of the donors, who were largely white British, and clonal diversity may have come out too low. Every sample of the repertoires postdated the peak T cell response.

Libraries were prepared by immunoSEQ multiplex PCR; TCRdb keeps only in-frame clonotypes and omits some of them. The sample has approximately 140,000 clones, approximately 94% seen once. This TCR was sampled from an adult in good health. The specimen comprised peripheral blood, sampled on day 0 of AZD1222 vaccination. The chain links TRBV4-1 to TRBJ1-3; 7 positions agree with TRBD1. The CDR3 spells CASSQVRASGGQGNTIYF. The CDR3 DNA sequence: TGCGCCAGCAGCCAAGTCAGGGCTTCCGGGGGACAGGGAAACACCATATATTTT.